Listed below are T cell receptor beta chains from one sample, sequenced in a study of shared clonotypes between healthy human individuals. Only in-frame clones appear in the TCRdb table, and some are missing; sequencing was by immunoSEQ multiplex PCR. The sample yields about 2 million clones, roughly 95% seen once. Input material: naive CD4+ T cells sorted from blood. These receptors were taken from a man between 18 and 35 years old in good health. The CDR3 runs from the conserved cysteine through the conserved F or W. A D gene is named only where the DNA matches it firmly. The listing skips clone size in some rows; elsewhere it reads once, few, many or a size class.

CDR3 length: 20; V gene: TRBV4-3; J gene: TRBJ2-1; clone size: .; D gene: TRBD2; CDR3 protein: CASSQGRLAGGSSSYNEQFF; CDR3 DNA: TGCGCCAGCAGCCAAGGAAGACTAGCGGGAGGATCTAGCTCCTACAATGAGCAGTTCTTC
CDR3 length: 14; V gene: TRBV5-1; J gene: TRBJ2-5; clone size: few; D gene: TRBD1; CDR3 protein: CASSLAGQGETQYF; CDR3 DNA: TGCGCCAGCAGCTTGGCTGGACAGGGGGAGACCCAGTACTTC
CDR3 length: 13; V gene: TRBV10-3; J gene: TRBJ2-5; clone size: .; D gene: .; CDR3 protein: CAISDRPQETQYF; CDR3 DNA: TGTGCCATCAGTGACAGACCTCAAGAGACCCAGTACTTC
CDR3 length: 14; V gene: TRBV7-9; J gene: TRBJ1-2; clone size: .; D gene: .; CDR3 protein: CASSLGVGNYGYTF; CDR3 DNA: TGTGCCAGCAGCTTAGGGGTGGGTAACTATGGCTACACCTTC
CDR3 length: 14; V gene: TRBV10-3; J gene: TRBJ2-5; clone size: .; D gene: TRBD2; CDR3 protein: CAARASGGQETQYF; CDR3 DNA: TGTGCCGCCAGGGCTAGCGGGGGACAAGAGACCCAGTACTTC
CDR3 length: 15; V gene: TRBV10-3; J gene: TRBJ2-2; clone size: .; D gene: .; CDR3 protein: CAIQAQAANTGELFF; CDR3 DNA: TGTGCCATCCAAGCACAGGCGGCGAACACCGGGGAGCTGTTTTTT
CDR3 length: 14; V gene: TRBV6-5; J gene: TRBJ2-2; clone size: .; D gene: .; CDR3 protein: CASSYTAGTGELFF; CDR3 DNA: TGTGCCAGCAGTTACACCGCAGGGACCGGGGAGCTGTTTTTT
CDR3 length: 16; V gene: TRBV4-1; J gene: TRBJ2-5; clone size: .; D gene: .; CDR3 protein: CASSPGPLRYQETQYF; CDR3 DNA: TGCGCCAGCAGCCCCGGCCCCTTACGGTACCAAGAGACCCAGTACTTC
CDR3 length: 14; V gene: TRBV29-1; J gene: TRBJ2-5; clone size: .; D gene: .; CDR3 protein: CSVKETQPQETQYF; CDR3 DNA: TGCAGCGTTAAGGAGACTCAACCGCAAGAGACCCAGTACTTC
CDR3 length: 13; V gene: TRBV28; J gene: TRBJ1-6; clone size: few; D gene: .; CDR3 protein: CASSLQGKSPLHF; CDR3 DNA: TGTGCCAGCAGTTTACAGGGAAAATCACCCCTCCACTTT
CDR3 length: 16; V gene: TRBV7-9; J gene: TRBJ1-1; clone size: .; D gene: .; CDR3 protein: CASSRGQPLMNTEAFF; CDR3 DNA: TGTGCCAGCAGCCGAGGACAGCCGCTTATGAACACTGAAGCTTTCTTT
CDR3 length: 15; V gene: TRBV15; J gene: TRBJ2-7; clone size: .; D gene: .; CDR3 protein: CATSAYRVRSDEQYF; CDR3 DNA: TGTGCCACCAGCGCATACAGGGTTCGTTCGGATGAGCAGTACTTC
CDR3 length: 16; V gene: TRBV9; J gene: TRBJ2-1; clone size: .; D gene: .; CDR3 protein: CASSVAPGTSYNEQFF; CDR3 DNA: TGTGCCAGCAGCGTGGCTCCGGGGACCTCCTACAATGAGCAGTTCTTC
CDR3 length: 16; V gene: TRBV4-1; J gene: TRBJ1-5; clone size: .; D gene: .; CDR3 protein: CASSQEVGPANQPQHF; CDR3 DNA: TGCGCCAGCAGCCAAGAAGTCGGGCCTGCGAATCAGCCCCAGCATTTT
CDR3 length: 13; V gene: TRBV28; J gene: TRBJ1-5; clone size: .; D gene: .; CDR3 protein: CASRVSSNQPQHF; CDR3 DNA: TGTGCCAGCAGGGTGAGTAGCAATCAGCCCCAGCATTTT
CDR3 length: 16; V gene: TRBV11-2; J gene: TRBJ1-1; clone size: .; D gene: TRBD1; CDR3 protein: CASSLTGQGSGTEAFF; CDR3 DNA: TGTGCCAGCAGCTTAACGGGACAGGGTTCGGGCACTGAAGCTTTCTTT
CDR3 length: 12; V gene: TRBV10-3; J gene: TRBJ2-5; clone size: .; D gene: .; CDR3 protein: CAISQGGETQYF; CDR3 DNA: TGTGCCATCAGCCAGGGAGGAGAGACCCAGTACTTC
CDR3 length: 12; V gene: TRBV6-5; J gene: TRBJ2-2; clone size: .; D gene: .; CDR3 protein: CASSQGPGELFF; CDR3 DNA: TGTGCCAGCAGTCAGGGTCCCGGGGAGCTGTTTTTT
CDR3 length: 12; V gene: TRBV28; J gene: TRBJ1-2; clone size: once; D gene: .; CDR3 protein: CASSPHTLGYTF; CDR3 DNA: TGTGCCAGCAGTCCCCACACTCTCGGCTACACCTTC
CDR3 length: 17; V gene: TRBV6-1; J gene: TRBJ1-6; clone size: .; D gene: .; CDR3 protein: CASSDWDGSSYNSPLHF; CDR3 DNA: TGTGCCAGCAGTGACTGGGACGGTAGCTCCTATAATTCACCCCTCCACTTT
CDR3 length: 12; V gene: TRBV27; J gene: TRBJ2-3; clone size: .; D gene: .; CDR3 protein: CASSIQGDTQYF; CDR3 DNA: TGTGCCAGCAGTATACAGGGTGATACGCAGTATTTT
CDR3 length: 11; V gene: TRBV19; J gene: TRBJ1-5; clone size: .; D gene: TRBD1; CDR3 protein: CGTGNNQPQHF; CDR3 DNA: TGTGGGACAGGAAACAATCAGCCCCAGCATTTT
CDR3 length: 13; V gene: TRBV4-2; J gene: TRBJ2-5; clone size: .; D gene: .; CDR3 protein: CASSQELQETQYF; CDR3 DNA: TGTGCCAGCAGCCAAGAATTACAAGAGACCCAGTACTTC
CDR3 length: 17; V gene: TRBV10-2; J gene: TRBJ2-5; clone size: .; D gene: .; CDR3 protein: CASSEDTTTFFEETQYF; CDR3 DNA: TGCGCCAGCAGTGAAGATACGACCACCTTTTTTGAAGAGACCCAGTACTTC
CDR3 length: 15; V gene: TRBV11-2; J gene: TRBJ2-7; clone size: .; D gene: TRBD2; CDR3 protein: CASSHGASGVREQYF; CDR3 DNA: TGTGCCAGCAGCCATGGGGCTAGCGGCGTCCGCGAGCAGTACTTC
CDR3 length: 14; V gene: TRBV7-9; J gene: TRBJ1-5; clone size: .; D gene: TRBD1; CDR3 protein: CASSRTGANQPQHF; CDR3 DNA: TGTGCCAGCAGCCGCACAGGGGCCAATCAGCCCCAGCATTTT
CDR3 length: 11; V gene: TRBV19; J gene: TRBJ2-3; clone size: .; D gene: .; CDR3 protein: CASSTRDTQYF; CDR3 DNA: TGTGCCAGTAGTACAAGGGATACGCAGTATTTT
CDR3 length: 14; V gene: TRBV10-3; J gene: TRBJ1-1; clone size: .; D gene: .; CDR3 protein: CAISEGVGNTEAFF; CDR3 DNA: TGTGCCATCAGTGAAGGGGTCGGAAACACTGAAGCTTTCTTT
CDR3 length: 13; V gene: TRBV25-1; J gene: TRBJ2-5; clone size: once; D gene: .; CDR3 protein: CASRGLDKETQYF; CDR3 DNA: TGTGCCAGCAGAGGGCTAGACAAAGAGACCCAGTACTTC
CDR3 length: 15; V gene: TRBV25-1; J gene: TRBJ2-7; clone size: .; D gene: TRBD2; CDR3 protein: CASTTPPRGGAEQYF; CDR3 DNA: TGTGCCAGCACGACCCCGCCACGGGGGGGGGCCGAGCAGTACTTC
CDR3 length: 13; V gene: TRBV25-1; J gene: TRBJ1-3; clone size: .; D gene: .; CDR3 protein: CASSNPGGNTIYF; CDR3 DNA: TGTGCCAGCAGCAACCCGGGTGGAAACACCATATATTTT
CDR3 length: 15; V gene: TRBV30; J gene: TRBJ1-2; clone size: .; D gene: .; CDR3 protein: CAWTNNWGPEYGYTF; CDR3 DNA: TGTGCCTGGACAAACAACTGGGGGCCGGAGTATGGCTACACCTTC
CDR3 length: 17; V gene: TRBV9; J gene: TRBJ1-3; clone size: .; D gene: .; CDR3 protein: CASSVAEATAIGNTIYF; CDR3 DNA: TGTGCCAGCAGCGTAGCAGAGGCGACCGCCATTGGAAACACCATATATTTT
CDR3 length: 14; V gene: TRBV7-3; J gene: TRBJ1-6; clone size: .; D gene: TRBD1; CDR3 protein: CASSSGTGVSPLHF; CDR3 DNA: TGTGCCAGCAGTTCCGGGACAGGGGTTTCACCCCTCCACTTT
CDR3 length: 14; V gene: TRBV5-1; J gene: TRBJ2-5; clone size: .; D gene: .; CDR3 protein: CASSLAGGKETQYF; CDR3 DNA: TGCGCCAGCAGCTTGGCCGGCGGGAAAGAGACCCAGTACTTC
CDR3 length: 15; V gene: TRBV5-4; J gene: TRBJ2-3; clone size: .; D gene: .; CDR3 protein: CASSETGAYTDTQYF; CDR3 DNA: TGTGCCAGCAGCGAAACGGGGGCGTACACAGATACGCAGTATTTT
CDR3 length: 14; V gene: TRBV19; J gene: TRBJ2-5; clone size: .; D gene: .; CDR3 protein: CASSIGILQETQYF; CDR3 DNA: TGTGCCAGTAGTATCGGAATCCTGCAAGAGACCCAGTACTTC
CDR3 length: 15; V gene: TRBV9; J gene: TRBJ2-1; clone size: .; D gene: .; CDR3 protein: CASSVGAPTYNEQFF; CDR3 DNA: TGTGCCAGCAGCGTAGGCGCGCCCACCTACAATGAGCAGTTCTTC
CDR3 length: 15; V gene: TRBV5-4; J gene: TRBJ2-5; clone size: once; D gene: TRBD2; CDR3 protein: CASSRASGEQETQYF; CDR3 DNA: TGTGCCAGCAGTCGGGCTAGCGGGGAGCAAGAGACCCAGTACTTC
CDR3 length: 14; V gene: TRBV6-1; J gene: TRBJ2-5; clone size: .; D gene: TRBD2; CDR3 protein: CASESGGLGETQYF; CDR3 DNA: TGTGCCAGCGAGAGCGGGGGACTTGGGGAGACCCAGTACTTC
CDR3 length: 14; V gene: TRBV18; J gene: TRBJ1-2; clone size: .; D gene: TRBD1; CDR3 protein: CASSPTGDNYGYTF; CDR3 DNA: TGTGCCAGCTCACCGACAGGGGATAACTATGGCTACACCTTC
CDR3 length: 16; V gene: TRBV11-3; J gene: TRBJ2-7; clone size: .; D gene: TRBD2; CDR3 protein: CASSSGRLAGDEVQYF; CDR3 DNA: TGTGCCAGCAGCTCCGGGCGACTAGCGGGAGATGAAGTGCAGTACTTC
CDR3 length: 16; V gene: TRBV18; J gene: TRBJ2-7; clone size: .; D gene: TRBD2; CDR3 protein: CASSPPGLADSYEQYF; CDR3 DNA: TGTGCCAGCTCACCACCGGGACTAGCGGACTCCTACGAGCAGTACTTC
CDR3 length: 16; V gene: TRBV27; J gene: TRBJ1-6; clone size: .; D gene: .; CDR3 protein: CASSSEGSSYNSPLHF; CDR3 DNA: TGTGCCAGCAGTTCGGAGGGAAGCTCCTATAATTCACCCCTCCACTTT
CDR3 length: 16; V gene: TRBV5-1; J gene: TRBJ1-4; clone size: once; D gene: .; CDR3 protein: CASSLGVGGTNEKLFF; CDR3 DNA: TGCGCCAGCAGCTTGGGAGTCGGCGGAACTAATGAAAAACTGTTTTTT